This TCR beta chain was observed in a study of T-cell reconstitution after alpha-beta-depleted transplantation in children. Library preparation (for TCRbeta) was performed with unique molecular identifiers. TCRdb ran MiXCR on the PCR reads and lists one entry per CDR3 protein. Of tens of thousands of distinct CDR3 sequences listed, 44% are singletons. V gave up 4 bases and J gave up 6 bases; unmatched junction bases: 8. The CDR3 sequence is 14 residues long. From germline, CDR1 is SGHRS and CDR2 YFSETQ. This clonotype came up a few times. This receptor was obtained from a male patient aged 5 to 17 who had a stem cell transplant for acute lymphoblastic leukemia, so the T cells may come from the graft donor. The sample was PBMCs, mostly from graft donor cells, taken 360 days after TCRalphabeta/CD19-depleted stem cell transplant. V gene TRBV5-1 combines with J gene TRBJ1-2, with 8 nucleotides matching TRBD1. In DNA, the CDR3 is TGCGCCAGCAGCCCGCCGGACAGGGCGAATGGCTACACCTTC. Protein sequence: CASSPPDRANGYTF. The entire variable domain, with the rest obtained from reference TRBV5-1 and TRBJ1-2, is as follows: KAGVTQTPRYLIKTRGQQVTLSCSPISGHRSVSWYQQTPGQGLQFLFEYFSETQRNKGNFPGRFSGRQFSNSRSEMNVSTLELGDSALYLCASSPPDRANGYTFGSGTRLTVV.